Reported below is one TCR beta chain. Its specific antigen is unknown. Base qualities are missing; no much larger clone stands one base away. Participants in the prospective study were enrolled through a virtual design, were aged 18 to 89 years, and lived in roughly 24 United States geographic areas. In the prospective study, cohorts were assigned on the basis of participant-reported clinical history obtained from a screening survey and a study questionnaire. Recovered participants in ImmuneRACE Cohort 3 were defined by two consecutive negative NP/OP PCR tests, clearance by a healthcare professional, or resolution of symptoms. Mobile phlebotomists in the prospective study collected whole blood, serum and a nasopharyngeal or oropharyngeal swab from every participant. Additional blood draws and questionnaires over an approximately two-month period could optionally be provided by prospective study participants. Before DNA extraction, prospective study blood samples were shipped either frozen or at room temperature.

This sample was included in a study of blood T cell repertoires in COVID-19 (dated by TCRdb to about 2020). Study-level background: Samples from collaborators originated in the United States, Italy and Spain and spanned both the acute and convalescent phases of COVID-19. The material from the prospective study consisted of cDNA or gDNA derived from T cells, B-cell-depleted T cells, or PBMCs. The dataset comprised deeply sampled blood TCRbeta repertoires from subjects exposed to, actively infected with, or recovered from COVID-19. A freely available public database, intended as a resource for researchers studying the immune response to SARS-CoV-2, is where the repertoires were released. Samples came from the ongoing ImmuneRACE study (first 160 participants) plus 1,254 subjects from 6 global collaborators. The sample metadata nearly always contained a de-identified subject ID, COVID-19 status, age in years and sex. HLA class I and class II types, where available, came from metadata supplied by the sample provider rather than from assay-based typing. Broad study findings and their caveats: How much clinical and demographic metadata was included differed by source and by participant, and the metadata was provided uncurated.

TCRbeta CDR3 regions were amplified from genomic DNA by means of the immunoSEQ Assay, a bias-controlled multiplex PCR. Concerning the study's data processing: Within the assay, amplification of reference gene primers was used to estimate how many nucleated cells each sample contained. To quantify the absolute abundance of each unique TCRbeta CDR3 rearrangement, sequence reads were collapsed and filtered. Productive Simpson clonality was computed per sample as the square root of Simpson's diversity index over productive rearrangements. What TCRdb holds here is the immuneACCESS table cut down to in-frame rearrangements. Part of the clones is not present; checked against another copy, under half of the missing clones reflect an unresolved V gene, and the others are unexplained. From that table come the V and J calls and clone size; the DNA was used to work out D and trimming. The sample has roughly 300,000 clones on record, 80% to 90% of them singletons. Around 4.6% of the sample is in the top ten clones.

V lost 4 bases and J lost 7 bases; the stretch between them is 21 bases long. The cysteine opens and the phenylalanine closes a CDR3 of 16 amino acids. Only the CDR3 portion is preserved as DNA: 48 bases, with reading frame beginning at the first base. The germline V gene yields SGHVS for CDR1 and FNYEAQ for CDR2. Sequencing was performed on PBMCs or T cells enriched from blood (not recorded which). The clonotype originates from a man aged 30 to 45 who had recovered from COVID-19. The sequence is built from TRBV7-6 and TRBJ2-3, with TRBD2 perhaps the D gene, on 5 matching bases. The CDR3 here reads CASSSRDVYPRNTQYF. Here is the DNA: TGTGCCAGCAGCTCTCGGGATGTTTACCCCCGGAATACGCAGTATTTT.